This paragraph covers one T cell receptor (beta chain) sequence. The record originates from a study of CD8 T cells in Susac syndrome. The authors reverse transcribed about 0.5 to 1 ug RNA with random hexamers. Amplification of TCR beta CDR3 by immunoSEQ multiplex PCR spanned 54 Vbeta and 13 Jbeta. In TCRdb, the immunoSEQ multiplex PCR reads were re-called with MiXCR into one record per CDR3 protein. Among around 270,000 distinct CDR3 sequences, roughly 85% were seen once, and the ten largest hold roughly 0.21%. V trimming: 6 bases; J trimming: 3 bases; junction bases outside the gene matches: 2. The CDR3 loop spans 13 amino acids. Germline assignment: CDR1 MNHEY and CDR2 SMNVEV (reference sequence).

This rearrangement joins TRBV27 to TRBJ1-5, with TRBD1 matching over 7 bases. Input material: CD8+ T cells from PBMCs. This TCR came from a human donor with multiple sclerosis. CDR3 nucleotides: TGTGCCAGCAGGGACAGGTTCAATCAGCCCCAGCATTTT. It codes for CASRDRFNQPQHF.